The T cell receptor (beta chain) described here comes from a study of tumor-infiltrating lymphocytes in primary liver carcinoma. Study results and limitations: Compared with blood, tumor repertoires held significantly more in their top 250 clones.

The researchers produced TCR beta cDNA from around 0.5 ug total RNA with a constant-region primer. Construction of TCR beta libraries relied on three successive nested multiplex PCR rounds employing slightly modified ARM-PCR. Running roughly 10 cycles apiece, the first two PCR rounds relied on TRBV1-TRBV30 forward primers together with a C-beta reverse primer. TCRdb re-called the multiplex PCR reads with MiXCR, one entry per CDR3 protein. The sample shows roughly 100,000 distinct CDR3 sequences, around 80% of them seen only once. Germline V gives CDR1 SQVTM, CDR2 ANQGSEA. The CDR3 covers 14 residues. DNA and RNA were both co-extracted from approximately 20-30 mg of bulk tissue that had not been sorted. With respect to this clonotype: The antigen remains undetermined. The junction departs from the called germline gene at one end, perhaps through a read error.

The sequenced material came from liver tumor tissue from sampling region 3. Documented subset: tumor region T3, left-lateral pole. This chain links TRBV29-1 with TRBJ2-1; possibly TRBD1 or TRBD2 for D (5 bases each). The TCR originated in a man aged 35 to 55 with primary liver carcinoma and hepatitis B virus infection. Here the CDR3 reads CGVRGRVGGDEQFF. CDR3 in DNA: TGCGGCGTTAGAGGCAGGGTTGGAGGCGATGAGCAGTTCTTC.